This T cell receptor beta chain was recorded in a study of shared clonotypes between healthy human individuals. Across the study: The study enrolled two women and a few men aged 18 to 49.

Only in-frame clones appear in the TCRdb table, and some are missing; sequencing was by immunoSEQ multiplex PCR. The table shows about 490,000 clones, with around 73% occurring only once. The sequence was obtained from a middle-aged woman in good health. Some clones in this sample may be carry-over from other donors' samples. Sequenced input: PBMCs.

DNA for the CDR3: TGTGCCAGCTCACCATCTCAGCGGGAGGGCCCCCATGAGCAGTTCTTC. Its protein product is CASSPSQREGPHEQFF. The chain combines TRBV18 with TRBJ2-1, with 10 bases aligning to TRBD2. The J segment lost 8 bases and the V segment lost 2 bases, leaving 9 bases of the junction unmatched. CDR1 and CDR2 (germline): KGHSH, LQKENI. The CDR3 consists of 16 residues.